These 32 T cell receptor beta chains originate from one sample sequenced in a study of CD8 T cells in Susac syndrome. A quantity of about 0.5 to 1 ug RNA underwent reverse transcription using random hexamers. TCRdb re-called the immunoSEQ multiplex PCR reads through MiXCR, storing one row per CDR3 protein. The sample holds 150,000 to 200,000 distinct CDR3 sequences, more than 90% seen once. The specimen was CD4+ T cells from PBMCs. The receptors come from a human donor with multiple sclerosis.

The genes are TRBV3-1 and TRBJ1-2, with D maybe TRBD1 (5 bases). The V and J ends lost 4 bases and 7 bases respectively, with 10 bases between them. The germline V gene has CDR1 LGHDT and CDR2 YNNKEL (reference sequence). The CDR3 runs to 12 residues. The CDR3 reads CASSPRVGGYTF. The CDR3 nucleotides are TGTGCCAGCAGCCCCAGGGTTGGTGGCTACACCTTC. Full variable domain (missing parts from reference TRBV3-1 and TRBJ1-2): DTAVSQTPKYLVTQMGNDKSIKCEQNLGHDTMYWYKQDSKKFLKIMFSYNNKELIINETVPNRFSPKSPDKAHLNLHINSLELGDSAVYFCASSPRVGGYTFGSGTRLTVV.

The genes are TRBV9 and TRBJ1-6, with D perhaps TRBD1 (6 bases). The CDR3 consists of 14 residues. Germline-derived CDR1 and CDR2 are SGDLS and YYNGEE. Trimming took 3 bases from V and 9 from J, leaving 13 bases between them. The DNA for the CDR3 is TGTGCCAGCAGCGCAGGGGACGGAAGTTCACCCCTCCACTTT. Encoded protein: CASSAGDGSSPLHF.

V usage is TRBV6-5 and J usage is TRBJ2-3; 8 bases agree with TRBD2. This CDR3 is 12 amino acids long. The junction had 7 bases not matched to a gene; V was cut back by 8 bases and J by 9 bases. Germline CDR1 MNHEY, CDR2 SVGAGI. This CDR3 is CASGREGRTQYF. The CDR3 region has the DNA TGTGCCAGCGGACGGGAGGGCCGCACGCAGTATTTT.

This chain connects TRBV4-2 to TRBJ2-1; D remains unclear. V gave up 1 base and J gave up 3 bases, with 7 bases separating them. The CDR3 extends over 14 amino acids. CDR1 LGHNA and CDR2 YNFKEQ come from the germline V gene. The DNA for the CDR3 is TGTGCCAGCAGCCAAGTGGGCATCTACAATGAGCAGTTCTTC. This codes for CASSQVGIYNEQFF.

The chain uses TRBV29-1 and TRBJ2-7, with 10 bases that match TRBD2. V shed 6 bases and J 4 bases; nucleotides not matched to a gene: 6. In germline, CDR1 is SQVTM, CDR2 ANQGSEA. The CDR3 runs to 13 residues. This CDR3 is CSVARTSGYEQYF. The CDR3 DNA reads as TGCAGCGTCGCCAGGACTAGCGGTTACGAGCAGTACTTC.

A single count supports this clonotype. The V and J genes are TRBV29-1 and TRBJ2-5; TRBD1 agrees at 7 bases. The germline V gene has CDR1 SQVTM and CDR2 ANQGSEA. CDR3 length: 12 residues. V lost 6 bases to trimming and J lost 5 bases; unmatched junction nucleotides: 6. The CDR3 nucleotides are TGCAGCGTAGACAGGGACCGGGAGACCCAGTACTTC. It encodes CSVDRDRETQYF.

The chain links TRBV3-1 to TRBJ1-5; D gene unclear. Trimming removed 4 bases from V and 4 bases from J, with 11 bases in between. The CDR3 spans 14 residues. Germline CDR1 and CDR2: LGHDT and YNNKEL (reference sequence). The CDR3, as DNA: TGTGCCAGCAGCCTGAACGGAGGGAATCAGCCCCAGCATTTT. This encodes CASSLNGGNQPQHF.

DNA of the CDR3: TGCGCCAGCAGCCCTAGCGGGAGGGACGCGGCGGATACGCAGTATTTT. Translating gives CASSPSGRDAADTQYF. The V call is TRBV4-1, the J call TRBJ2-3; 12 positions match TRBD2. Germline V gene data show CDR1 as MGHRA and CDR2 as YSYEKL. With 4 bases clipped from V and 6 bases from J, the junction kept 8 bases outside the gene matches. This CDR3 has 16 residues.

The chain recombines TRBV11-3 with TRBJ1-5; D remains unclear. V was cut by 3 bases and J by 3 bases, with 6 bases left in between. The CDR3 is made up of 13 amino acids. CDR1 is SGHNT and CDR2 is YENEEA in the germline V gene. The CDR3 reads CASSLAPNQPQHF. The DNA of the CDR3 is TGTGCCAGCAGCTTGGCTCCCAATCAGCCCCAGCATTTT.

The J gene is TRBJ2-5, the V gene TRBV4-1, with D possibly matching TRBD1 (5 bases). The length of the CDR3 is 13 residues. The V end lost 4 bases, the J end lost 5 bases, and 11 bases lay between the germline ends. Germline values: CDR1 MGHRA, CDR2 YSYEKL. The CDR3 DNA reads TGCGCCAGCAGCCTACAGGCCCCGGAGACCCAGTACTTC. It yields the protein CASSLQAPETQYF.

This rearrangement joins TRBV2 to TRBJ2-1; possible D gene TRBD2, 6 bases. Germline V CDR1 and CDR2: SNHLY, FYNNEI. V was clipped by 7 bases and J by 8 bases, with 9 bases between them. This CDR3 region has 11 residues. The CDR3 nucleotides read TGTGCCAGCAAGTCGGGGGATGAGCAGTTCTTC. It specifies CASKSGDEQFF.

V is TRBV6-5 and J is TRBJ1-6; perhaps TRBD1 as D (6 bases). Germline CDR1 and CDR2: MNHEY and SVGAGI. CDR3 length: 15 residues. V was clipped by 4 bases and J by 8 bases, with 15 bases between them. CDR3 region: CASSSGQTLDSPLHF. CDR3 bases: TGTGCCAGCAGTTCAGGACAGACCTTGGATTCACCCCTCCACTTT.

The chain carries TRBV18 and TRBJ1-2; 11 bases align to TRBD1. This CDR3 is built from 15 residues. V was clipped by 1 base and J by 5 bases; unmatched bases: 3. Germline V lookup: CDR1 KGHSH, CDR2 LQKENI. CDR3 nucleotides: TGTGCCAGCTCACCACGGGGGACAGGGGGTTATGGCTACACCTTC. It is translated as CASSPRGTGGYGYTF.

The count of this clonotype is one. The chain links TRBV27 to TRBJ1-2; the D is unclear. CDR1 MNHEY and CDR2 SMNVEV come from the germline V gene (reference sequence). The CDR3 covers 13 residues. V lost 4 bases to trimming and J lost 8 bases, with 14 bases between them. CDR3 nucleotides: TGTGCCAGCAGTTCGTGGGGAATCGGCGGCTACACCTTC. Translating gives CASSSWGIGGYTF.

The rearrangement joins TRBV20-1 to TRBJ2-1, with D possibly matching TRBD1 (5 bases). There are 14 residues in the CDR3. Germline loops: CDR1 DFQATT, CDR2 SNEGSKA (reference sequence). Between the trimmed V and J ends, which lost 1 base and 4 bases, there was a span of 11 bases. Here the CDR3 reads CSARGYRPYNEQFF. The DNA for the CDR3 is TGCAGTGCTAGAGGGTACAGGCCATACAATGAGCAGTTCTTC.

The chain uses TRBV5-1 and TRBJ1-1; 9 nucleotides line up with TRBD1. Germline V lookup: CDR1 SGHRS, CDR2 YFSETQ. The CDR3 is 16 amino acids. The V and J ends lost 4 bases and 3 bases, in that order; junction bases with no gene match: 10. CDR3 sequence (DNA): TGCGCCAGCAGCAGTGGGACAGGGCGATTCGACACTGAAGCTTTCTTT. This translates into CASSSGTGRFDTEAFF.

This chain uses TRBV29-1 with TRBJ2-1; 7 nucleotides agree with TRBD2. V lost 7 bases and J lost 4; bases outside the gene matches: 4. There are 12 residues in the CDR3. Germline CDR1 reads SQVTM; CDR2 reads ANQGSEA. In DNA, the CDR3 is TGCAGCGGGTGGACTAGTTACAATGAGCAGTTCTTC. Its translation is CSGWTSYNEQFF.

This chain uses TRBV18 with TRBJ1-2; D may be TRBD1 (6 bases). The ends were cut back, 3 bases at V and 4 bases at J, with 12 bases in the middle. Germline CDR1 reads KGHSH; CDR2 reads LQKENI. The CDR3 sequence is 14 residues long. This chain's CDR3 is CASSPGGSTYGYTF. The CDR3 region has the DNA TGTGCCAGCTCACCCGGGGGCTCTACCTATGGCTACACCTTC.

This clonotype was seen a single time. The rearrangement uses TRBV5-6 and TRBJ1-5; D is unresolved. Germline assignment: CDR1 SGHDT and CDR2 YYEEEE. The CDR3 runs 14 residues. Trimming shortened V by 0 bases and J by 1 base, and 5 bases separated the two germline ends. The CDR3 loop reads CASSLVASNQPQHF. The CDR3 bases are TGTGCCAGCAGCTTGGTGGCCAGCAATCAGCCCCAGCATTTT.

The V gene is TRBV3-1, the J gene TRBJ2-4; D ambiguous. Looked up from germline, CDR1 is LGHDT and CDR2 is YNNKEL (reference sequence). V lost 1 base to trimming and J lost 8 bases, with 15 bases between them. This CDR3 is 15 amino acids long. The CDR3 region is CASSQGVSPRDIQYF. Written as DNA, the CDR3 is TGTGCCAGCAGCCAAGGGGTCTCGCCGAGAGACATTCAGTACTTC.

This clonotype was picked up one time. The V call is TRBV27, the J call TRBJ1-2; D call uncertain. Germline CDR1 MNHEY, CDR2 SMNVEV (reference sequence). V was pared by 6 bases and J by 1 base, with 9 bases between. The CDR3 has 13 residues. CDR3: CASRSLFNYGYTF. CDR3 DNA: TGTGCCAGCAGGAGTCTCTTTAACTATGGCTACACCTTC.

The CDR3 loop is CSAGGYEQFF. DNA of the CDR3: TGCAGTGCTGGTGGGTATGAGCAGTTCTTC. The J gene is TRBJ2-1, the V gene TRBV20-1; D remains unclear. The length of the CDR3 is 10 residues. V was pared by 5 bases and J by 8 bases, with 7 bases between. CDR1 is DFQATT, CDR2 SNEGSKA, per germline (reference sequence).

Details on this clonotype: The CDR3 does not close with the conserved phenylalanine or tryptophan, likely indicating a read error. The rearrangement uses TRBV29-1 and TRBJ1-2; no firm D call. In germline, CDR1 is SQVTM, CDR2 ANQGSEA. The germline V and J ends were trimmed by 6 bases and 6 bases, with 14 bases remaining between them. The CDR3 is made up of 12 amino acids. DNA for the CDR3: TGCAGCGTGGTTCTCCAGGACGATGGCTACACCTTG. Encoded protein: CSVVLQDDGYTL.

This rearrangement joins TRBV6-5 to TRBJ1-6, with a weak D call TRBD1 (5 bases). V lost 2 bases and J 7 bases, leaving 12 bases between the germline ends. The CDR3 length is 15 residues. CDR1 is MNHEY, CDR2 SVGAGI, per germline. CDR3 region: CASSYQGTGNSPLHF. CDR3 nucleotide sequence: TGTGCCAGCAGTTACCAGGGAACGGGGAATTCACCCCTCCACTTT.

The rearrangement links TRBV12-3 or TRBV12-4 to TRBJ1-2, with D uncertain. V shed 6 bases and J shed 8 bases, with 13 bases lying between them. This CDR3 has 12 residues. In DNA, the CDR3 is TGTGCCAGCAGCAGACGGTTGGGGGGCTACACCTTC. This codes for CASSRRLGGYTF.

The genes are TRBV3-1 and TRBJ2-1; D gene ambiguous. CDR3 size: 15 residues. Germline lookup yields CDR1 LGHDT and CDR2 YNNKEL (reference sequence). The ends were cut back, 3 bases at V and 5 bases at J, with 14 bases in the middle. CDR3 residues: CASSHRQRLNNEQFF. CDR3 coding DNA: TGTGCCAGCAGCCATAGACAACGACTCAACAATGAGCAGTTCTTC.

The chain is built from TRBV3-1 and TRBJ1-1; a weak D match, TRBD1 (5 bases). The germline V gene encodes CDR1 LGHDT and CDR2 YNNKEL (reference sequence). V lost 2 bases and J 6 bases, leaving 13 bases between the germline ends. The CDR3 loop spans 14 amino acids. Here the CDR3 DNA reads TGTGCCAGCAGCCAAATGTCCGGGACCGCTGAAGCTTTCTTT. It codes for CASSQMSGTAEAFF. Filled out from reference TRBV3-1 and TRBJ1-1, the complete variable domain reads DTAVSQTPKYLVTQMGNDKSIKCEQNLGHDTMYWYKQDSKKFLKIMFSYNNKELIINETVPNRFSPKSPDKAHLNLHINSLELGDSAVYFCASSQMSGTAEAFFGQGTRLTVV.

V usage is TRBV6-1 and J usage is TRBJ1-1; D gene unclear. The germline V and J ends were trimmed by 8 bases and 2 bases, with 12 bases remaining between them. Germline V CDR1 and CDR2: MNHNS, SASEGT. This CDR3 region has 13 residues. The CDR3 nucleotides read TGTGCCAGCCGTTTTAGCGGAAACACTGAAGCTTTCTTT. Its protein product is CASRFSGNTEAFF.

The rearrangement joins TRBV12-3 or TRBV12-4 to TRBJ1-2, with a weak D call TRBD1 (6 bases). Trimming cost V 10 bases and J 5 bases, with 17 bases left between them. This CDR3 spans 13 amino acids. The CDR3 DNA reads TGTGCCACCAGGCGGGGGGCGCGTTATGGCTACACCTTC. It specifies CATRRGARYGYTF.

The genes are TRBV27 and TRBJ2-2; 9 bases line up with TRBD1. Trimming took 6 bases from V and 5 from J; bases not matched to a gene: 7. Looked up from germline, CDR1 is MNHEY and CDR2 is SMNVEV (reference sequence). This CDR3 spans 15 amino acids. CDR3: CASRPGTGMTGELFF. CDR3 nucleotide sequence: TGTGCCAGCAGACCCGGGACAGGGATGACCGGGGAGCTGTTTTTT.

V is TRBV27 and J is TRBJ2-3, with D unclear. Trimming shortened V by 5 bases and J by 5 bases, and 11 bases separated the two germline ends. This CDR3 spans 13 amino acids. Germline lookup yields CDR1 MNHEY and CDR2 SMNVEV (reference sequence). The CDR3 region has the DNA TGTGCCAGCAGTATCAGCTTGGGAGATACGCAGTATTTT. Encoded protein: CASSISLGDTQYF.

The CDR3 protein is CASSFGGGDVSPLHF. The DNA of the CDR3 is TGTGCCAGCAGCTTCGGTGGAGGAGATGTTTCACCCCTCCACTTT. The genes are TRBV12-3 or TRBV12-4 and TRBJ1-6; D is unclear. The V and J ends lost 6 bases and 9 bases respectively, with 18 bases between them. The CDR3 contains 15 residues.